The 32 T cell receptor beta chains in this list originate from one sample, sequenced in a study of identical twins. TCRdb re-called the 5' RACE reads through MiXCR, storing one row per CDR3 protein. The repertoire holds some 760,000 distinct CDR3 sequences, with 15% to 20% as singletons. This sample was shared with a second study, whose subject was T cells expressing NK-cell markers.

The specimen was PBMCs. The origin of the receptors is a woman between 18 and 29 years old in good health.

This clonotype was detected only a few times. The genes are TRBV27 and TRBJ2-7; D is undetermined. Germline V gene sequence: CDR1 MNHEY, CDR2 SMNVEV (reference sequence). This CDR3 region has 16 residues. V was clipped by 1 base and J by 9 bases, with 22 bases between them. The CDR3 sequence is CASSLLGGQGVLGQYF. The CDR3 nucleotides are TGTGCCAGCAGTTTATTGGGTGGCCAAGGTGTTCTTGGGCAGTACTTC.

The rearrangement links TRBV27 to TRBJ2-7, with D perhaps matching TRBD1 or TRBD2 (5 bases each). The CDR3 is 14 residues long. Trimming cost V 5 bases and J 6 bases, with 17 bases left between them. The germline V gene has CDR1 MNHEY and CDR2 SMNVEV (reference sequence). The chain's CDR3 is CASSGTGTASEQYF. The CDR3, as DNA: TGTGCCAGCAGTGGAACCGGGACCGCATCCGAGCAGTACTTC.

The chain has TRBV7-2 and TRBJ2-5; D call uncertain. The CDR3 consists of 12 residues. The germline V gene has CDR1 SGHTA and CDR2 FQGNSA. V lost 5 bases and J lost 5, with 9 bases in between. CDR3 in amino acids: CASSRARETQYF. The CDR3 nucleotides read TGTGCCAGCAGCCGCGCCAGGGAGACCCAGTACTTC.

This clonotype was seen a handful of times. The rearrangement links TRBV7-9 to TRBJ2-3; the D is unclear. This CDR3 is built from 15 residues. Trimming removed 0 bases at V and 7 bases at J, with 14 bases between. Looked up from germline, CDR1 is SEHNR and CDR2 is FQNEAQ (reference sequence). CDR3 protein: CASSLARDNLYTQYF. As DNA, the CDR3 is TGTGCCAGCAGCTTAGCCCGAGATAACCTATATACGCAGTATTTT.

This clonotype has a handful of counts. The CDR3 sequence is CASSKRASLADTQYF. In nucleotides, the CDR3 is TGTGCCAGCAGTAAGAGGGCATCCCTTGCAGATACGCAGTATTTT. V gene TRBV12-3 or TRBV12-4 combines with J gene TRBJ2-3; weak D call: TRBD2 (5 bases). V was cut by 5 bases and J by 4 bases, with 16 bases left in between. The CDR3 runs 15 residues.

This clonotype was counted ten times or more. The chain recombines TRBV7-3 with TRBJ2-3; D is undetermined. V was clipped by 5 bases and J by 2 bases, with 8 bases between them. The CDR3 extends over 13 amino acids. The germline gives CDR1 SGHTA, CDR2 FQGTGA. The CDR3 bases are TGTGCCAGCAGCGCCACCCACACAGATACGCAGTATTTT. This gives the protein CASSATHTDTQYF. Complete variable domain (other parts from reference TRBV7-3 and TRBJ2-3): GAGVSQTPSNKVTEKGKYVELRCDPISGHTALYWYRQSLGQGPEFLIYFQGTGAADDSGLPNDRFFAVRPEGSVSTLKIQRTERGDSAVYLCASSATHTDTQYFGPGTRLTVL.

The V gene is TRBV7-2, the J gene TRBJ1-1; D might be TRBD1 (5 bases). Germline values: CDR1 SGHTA, CDR2 FQGNSA. This CDR3 is built from 13 residues. V shed 4 bases and J shed 4 bases, with 10 bases lying between them. The CDR3 here is CASSSGAGTEAFF. The CDR3 region has the DNA TGTGCCAGCAGCTCCGGGGCGGGCACTGAAGCTTTCTTT.

This chain links TRBV15 with TRBJ2-1; 13 bases match TRBD2. The germline gives CDR1 LNHNV, CDR2 YYDKDF (reference sequence). V was clipped by 8 bases and J by 2 bases; unmatched bases: 21. The CDR3 loop spans 21 amino acids. CDR3 nucleotides: TGTGCCACCCGCTCTGGACTAGCGGGGGCCACCGGATCAGTACCCTACAATGAGCAGTTCTTC. As protein: CATRSGLAGATGSVPYNEQFF.

This chain links TRBV11-3 with TRBJ2-5; 7 positions match TRBD2. This CDR3 has 14 amino acids. Trimming cost V 1 base and J 4 bases; bases outside gene matches: 3. CDR1 and CDR2 (germline): SGHNT, YENEEA. In DNA, the CDR3 is TGTGCCAGCAGCTTAGGGGAGGGTCGAGAGACCCAGTACTTC. It is translated as CASSLGEGRETQYF.

This sequence joins TRBV12-3 or TRBV12-4 and TRBJ2-7; tentatively, D is TRBD1 (7 bases). The CDR3 is made up of 14 amino acids. The germline V and J ends were trimmed by 4 bases and 3 bases, with 13 bases remaining between them. CDR3 amino acids: CASSSRGDLYEQYF. CDR3 sequence (DNA): TGTGCCAGCAGTTCCAGGGGGGACCTCTACGAGCAGTACTTC.

This chain uses TRBV7-9 with TRBJ2-7; 10 bases fit TRBD1. Germline trimming cut 5 bases from V and 8 bases from J; bases unmatched to any gene: 9. CDR1 SEHNR and CDR2 FQNEAQ come from the germline V gene (reference sequence). This CDR3 has 14 residues. The CDR3 coding sequence is TGTGCCAGCAGCGCGGGGACAGGGGATCGTAAGCAGTACTTC. Protein product: CASSAGTGDRKQYF.

This clonotype was found a few times. The chain couples TRBV5-1 to TRBJ2-3; no reliable D call. CDR1 SGHRS and CDR2 YFSETQ come from the germline V gene. The CDR3 loop spans 14 amino acids. Trimming removed 1 base at V and 10 bases at J, with 16 bases between. The CDR3 coding sequence is TGCGCCAGCAGCTTGTTCTCCTTTGTATGGCCGCAGTATTTT. Amino acids: CASSLFSFVWPQYF.

The chain joins TRBV7-9 to TRBJ1-1; D not resolved. The CDR3 is 14 amino acids. The germline V and J ends were trimmed by 5 bases and 5 bases, with 15 bases remaining between them. CDR1 is SEHNR and CDR2 is FQNEAQ in the germline V gene (reference sequence). DNA of the CDR3: TGTGCCAGCAGCCGGACCGAGCCGAGTACTGAAGCTTTCTTT. This translates into CASSRTEPSTEAFF.

The chain carries TRBV12-3 or TRBV12-4 and TRBJ2-1, with D unclear. This CDR3 region has 13 residues. The ends were cut back, 1 base at V and 9 bases at J, with 10 bases in the middle. DNA of the CDR3: TGTGCCAGCAGTTTAGGGTTCCGGGCTGAGCAGTTCTTC. Translation: CASSLGFRAEQFF.

The V gene is TRBV27, the J gene TRBJ2-2; D gene uncertain. The CDR3 extends over 14 amino acids. V lost 2 bases, J lost 5 bases, and 9 bases lay in between. The germline gives CDR1 MNHEY, CDR2 SMNVEV (reference sequence). The CDR3 reads CASSLRRPTGELFF. The CDR3, as DNA: TGTGCCAGCAGTTTAAGGCGACCGACCGGGGAGCTGTTTTTT.

This clonotype was picked up a small number of times. The CDR3 nucleotides are TGCGCCAGCAGCTTGGCCGACGGTGGGAGCACTGAAGCTTTCTTT. Translated: CASSLADGGSTEAFF. The J gene is TRBJ1-1, the V gene TRBV5-1; D unresolved. Deletions cut 0 bases from V and 4 bases from J, with 13 bases between. The CDR3 spans 15 residues. From germline, CDR1 is SGHRS and CDR2 YFSETQ. The full variable domain, in which reference TRBV5-1 and TRBJ1-1 provide the parts outside the CDR3, is KAGVTQTPRYLIKTRGQQVTLSCSPISGHRSVSWYQQTPGQGLQFLFEYFSETQRNKGNFPGRFSGRQFSNSRSEMNVSTLELGDSALYLCASSLADGGSTEAFFGQGTRLTVV.

The genes are TRBV20-1 and TRBJ1-4, with D possibly matching TRBD1 (5 bases). With 0 bases removed from V and 7 bases from J, the gap between germline ends came to 9 bases. The CDR3 is 13 residues long. Germline V gives CDR1 DFQATT, CDR2 SNEGSKA (reference sequence). In nucleotides, the CDR3 is TGCAGTGCTAGAGAGGGGGGAAGTGAAAAACTGTTTTTT. Translation: CSAREGGSEKLFF.

The V call is TRBV18, the J call TRBJ2-7; either TRBD1 or TRBD2 may supply D (5 bases each). Looked up from germline, CDR1 is KGHSH and CDR2 is LQKENI. The CDR3 runs to 14 residues. V was cut by 1 base and J by 6 bases, with 13 bases left in between. The CDR3 loop is CASSPQGTHSEQYF. The CDR3 nucleotides read TGTGCCAGCTCACCACAAGGGACCCATTCCGAGCAGTACTTC.

This chain connects TRBV10-2 to TRBJ2-1; D possibly corresponds to TRBD1 (5 bases). Germline V gene data show CDR1 as WSHSY and CDR2 as SAAADI. CDR3 length: 12 residues. Between the trimmed V and J ends, which lost 8 bases and 7 bases, there was a span of 12 bases. CDR3 amino acids: CASLPQGNEQFF. CDR3 bases: TGCGCCAGCTTACCCCAGGGTAATGAGCAGTTCTTC.

The table lists this clonotype with many counts. V and J are TRBV12-3 or TRBV12-4 and TRBJ2-6; D not resolved. Trimming stripped 3 bases from V and 0 bases from J, with 6 bases between. The CDR3 loop spans 15 amino acids. The CDR3 sequence is CASSLRNSGANVLTF. The CDR3 DNA reads as TGTGCCAGCAGTTTGAGGAACTCTGGGGCCAACGTCCTGACTTTC.

The chain uses TRBV12-3 or TRBV12-4 and TRBJ2-3, with 11 bases aligning to TRBD2. CDR3 length equals 16 residues. The trim removed 6 bases at V and 6 bases at J, leaving 11 bases unmatched. CDR3 residues: CASSPGTSGPLDTQYF. For the CDR3, the DNA is TGTGCCAGCAGCCCCGGGACTAGCGGACCACTGGATACGCAGTATTTT.

The sample holds a few counts of this clonotype. V and J are TRBV7-2 and TRBJ1-5; TRBD1 aligns across 9 bases. The CDR3 is made up of 16 amino acids. Germline V gene lookup returns CDR1 SGHTA and CDR2 FQGNSA. The ends lost 3 bases at V and 3 bases at J; junction bases unmatched: 6. The CDR3 is CASSFSGTGFNQPQHF. In DNA form, the CDR3 reads TGTGCCAGCAGCTTCTCCGGGACAGGGTTCAATCAGCCCCAGCATTTT. The full variable domain, rest sourced from reference TRBV7-2 and TRBJ1-5, is GAGVSQSPSNKVTEKGKDVELRCDPISGHTALYWYRQSLGQGLEFLIYFQGNSAPDKSGLPSDRFSAERTGGSVSTLTIQRTQQEDSAVYLCASSFSGTGFNQPQHFGDGTRLSIL.

This clonotype has a handful of counts. V and J are TRBV7-9 and TRBJ2-7, with D maybe TRBD2 (6 bases). The V gene's germline CDR1 is SEHNR and CDR2 FQNEAQ (reference sequence). The CDR3 spans 11 residues. DNA for the CDR3: TGTGCCAGCAGCTTCAGCCGGACTAAAGGGGTA. This encodes CASSFSRTKGV.

The CDR3, as DNA: TGCGCCAGCAGCCAATTCGGGACTAGTGTTAAGTACAATGAGCAGTTCTTC. This translates into CASSQFGTSVKYNEQFF. This chain links TRBV4-1 with TRBJ2-1; TRBD2 agrees at 8 bases. The V segment lost 2 bases and the J segment 4 bases; nucleotides outside the gene matches: 10. CDR1 and CDR2 (germline): MGHRA, YSYEKL. The CDR3 loop spans 17 amino acids.

This clonotype was recorded at least ten times. This chain uses TRBV6-1 with TRBJ2-5, with 9 bases fitting TRBD2. This CDR3 is built from 15 residues. Trimming cost V 6 bases and J 3 bases; bases outside gene matches: 8. Germline-derived CDR1 and CDR2 are MNHNS and SASEGT. In nucleotides, the CDR3 is TGTGCCAGCAGCGTACAGACTAGCGGAGAAGAGACCCAGTACTTC. Protein product: CASSVQTSGEETQYF.

This clonotype has ten or more counts. The chain has TRBV6-5 and TRBJ1-4, with D perhaps TRBD1 (5 bases). Trimming pared 0 bases from V and 6 bases from J, leaving 11 bases between. Per germline, CDR1 MNHEY and CDR2 SVGAGI. The CDR3 runs 15 residues. The CDR3 DNA reads as TGTGCCAGCAGTTACTCATGGGGAGGGGATGAAAAACTGTTTTTT. Encoded protein: CASSYSWGGDEKLFF.

This CDR3 is CATSRARTGELFF. The CDR3 nucleotides read TGTGCCACCAGCAGAGCCCGGACAGGGGAGCTGTTTTTT. The chain combines TRBV15 with TRBJ2-2; TRBD1 is a possible D gene (5 bases). The CDR3 loop spans 13 amino acids. The ends were cut back, 1 base at V and 8 bases at J, with 8 bases in the middle. The V gene's germline CDR1 is LNHNV and CDR2 YYDKDF (reference sequence).

This clonotype was detected a few times. This chain joins TRBV3-1 and TRBJ2-5; 7 positions agree with TRBD2. V trimming: 3 bases; J trimming: 13 bases; junction bases outside the gene matches: 8. This CDR3 region has 12 residues. Germline V gene data show CDR1 as LGHDT and CDR2 as YNNKEL (reference sequence). The CDR3 nucleotides read TGTGCCAGCAGCCAGGGAACAGGCGGGGGGTACTTC. It is translated as CASSQGTGGGYF.

The chain carries TRBV20-1 and TRBJ2-5; D might be TRBD1 (5 bases). This CDR3 region has 12 residues. V was trimmed by 1 base and J by 5 bases, leaving 8 bases between them. Looked up from germline, CDR1 is DFQATT and CDR2 is SNEGSKA (reference sequence). CDR3 sequence reads: CSARGGWETQYF. CDR3 nucleotides: TGCAGTGCTAGAGGGGGCTGGGAGACCCAGTACTTC.

The rearrangement uses TRBV5-1 and TRBJ2-3; TRBD2 matches at 13 bases. CDR3 length equals 17 residues. The junction had 11 bases not matched to a gene; V was cut back by 4 bases and J by 6 bases. Germline assignment: CDR1 SGHRS and CDR2 YFSETQ. CDR3 coding DNA: TGCGCCAGCAGCCCAACTTCAGGGACTAGCGGGGTGGATACGCAGTATTTT. Residues: CASSPTSGTSGVDTQYF.

This clonotype was found a few times. This chain links TRBV3-1 with TRBJ2-7; D gene ambiguous. V lost 1 base to trimming and J lost 7 bases, with 11 bases between them. Germline assignment: CDR1 LGHDT and CDR2 YNNKEL (reference sequence). The CDR3 consists of 13 residues. CDR3 sequence reads: CASSQGRLVEQYF. In DNA, the CDR3 is TGTGCCAGCAGCCAAGGAAGGCTCGTGGAGCAGTACTTC.

The chain employs TRBV24-1 and TRBJ1-5; tentative D call: TRBD1 (5 bases). Trimming removed 4 bases at V and 3 bases at J, with 6 bases between. The CDR3 is 13 residues long. CDR1 and CDR2 from the germline V gene are KGHDR and SFDVKD. The CDR3 DNA sequence: TGTGCCACCAGTGAGGGGGTCAATCAGCCCCAGCATTTT. Its protein is CATSEGVNQPQHF.